The 5 T cell receptor beta chains reported below all come from one sample, sequenced in a study of CD8 T cells in Susac syndrome. Reverse transcription of roughly 0.45 to 1 ug RNA used random hexamers. MiXCR, run by TCRdb on the immunoSEQ multiplex PCR reads, gives a single entry per CDR3 protein. The table includes approximately 160,000 distinct CDR3 sequences, roughly 95% detected once. Sample: CD4+ T cells from PBMCs. The source of these receptors is a human donor in good health.

The V call is TRBV5-1, the J call TRBJ1-1; 10 nucleotides align to TRBD1. The CDR3 sequence is 14 residues long. V lost 4 bases and J lost 4; bases outside the gene matches: 4. In germline, CDR1 is SGHRS, CDR2 YFSETQ. The CDR3 DNA reads as TGCGCCAGCAGCGGACAGGGGGGGAGCACTGAAGCTTTCTTT. Amino acid sequence: CASSGQGGSTEAFF.

The V gene is TRBV3-1, the J gene TRBJ1-4; TRBD1 might be the D (6 bases). CDR3 length: 14 residues. V dropped 1 base and J dropped 8 bases, with 11 bases sitting between them. Germline loops: CDR1 LGHDT, CDR2 YNNKEL (reference sequence). The CDR3 bases are TGTGCCAGCAGCCAAGCAGCAGGGGACGAAAAACTGTTTTTT. It codes for CASSQAAGDEKLFF.

The chain employs TRBV7-2 and TRBJ2-3; 12 positions match TRBD2. Trimming cost V 8 bases and J 2 bases; bases outside gene matches: 5. Germline CDR1 SGHTA, CDR2 FQGNSA. The CDR3 is made up of 15 amino acids. The CDR3 protein is CASPSGGALTDTQYF. The CDR3 nucleotides are TGTGCCAGCCCTAGCGGGGGGGCTCTCACAGATACGCAGTATTTT.

For the CDR3, the DNA is TGTGCCAGCAGTCCCATGTCAGGGGCAAGGGGGGCCAACGTCCTGACTTTC. Encoded protein: CASSPMSGARGANVLTF. V is TRBV12-3 or TRBV12-4 and J is TRBJ2-6, with D perhaps matching TRBD1 (6 bases). The V end lost 5 bases, the J end lost 4 bases, and 18 bases lay between the germline ends. This CDR3 region has 17 residues.

The V call is TRBV9, the J call TRBJ2-1; D unresolved. The CDR3 is 14 residues long. Germline-derived CDR1 and CDR2 are SGDLS and YYNGEE. V dropped 0 bases and J dropped 8 bases, with 12 bases sitting between them. This CDR3 is CASSVAVRSDEQFF. The CDR3 coding sequence is TGTGCCAGCAGCGTAGCGGTTAGATCGGATGAGCAGTTCTTC.